This T cell receptor (beta chain) emerged from a study of cytomegalovirus exposure and HLA in healthy donors (dated by TCRdb to the late 2010s). Study-level background: According to an earlier analysis of 587 of the donors, about 190 million T cells yielded 90 million to 140 million unique TCR beta sequences and less than 300 Gb of sequence data. An early release covering around 630 HLA-typed donors comprised about 290 gigabases of sequencing data and roughly 86 million unique TCR sequences. The genetic ancestry cluster associated with self-reported Caucasian donors included about 84% of the approximately 430 genotyped donors. The aim of the study was to test whether cataloging public T cell receptors could identify signatures of past pathogen exposure. Using immunosequencing, the study profiled T cell repertoires from some 670 subjects and related those repertoires to cytomegalovirus serostatus. Besides the first cohort of approximately 670 subjects, a separate validation cohort made up of 120 different subjects was used. High-throughput TCR immunosequencing, statistical association of individual TCRs with disease status, and machine learning were combined to predict cytomegalovirus infection status. A later analysis re-examined previously published TCR beta repertoires from 600 to 700 donors and added high-resolution HLA genotyping to investigate patterns of TCR occurrence. Rather than using new phenotypic data, the later analysis identified candidate immune exposures from TCR beta sequences and from how often those sequences occurred across donors. To decide whether each TCR beta V gene segment behaved as functional or pseudogenic, an earlier analysis of fewer than 750 of the donors relied on high-throughput TCR beta sequencing. Donor age, sex, ethnicity and CMV serostatus were collected together with the repertoire data. Genome-wide SNP genotypes for about 60% of the roughly 670 donors were used in a later genetic analysis, which treated that subset as a discovery cohort. Every discovery cohort repertoire had been produced on one sequencing platform. Both class I and class II loci were covered by HLA typing, at four-digit resolution. Typing coverage varied by locus: 629-630 donors for A, B, C, DRB1 and DQB1; some 520 for DQA1; 606 for DPA1; about 450 for DPB1. A handful of DR-DQ haplotypes were handled as single units for association and clustering because linkage in the cohort was strong. On average, 235,054 unique TCR beta nucleotide sequences were sequenced per donor among about 400 genotyped donors of the cohort, with 15% to 20% of those sequences being non-productive.

Deletion took 0 bases off V and 1 base off J, with a span of 10 bases between the germline ends. The CDR3 numbers 16 residues from cysteine through phenylalanine. This entry keeps only the CDR3 DNA: 48 bases, framed from base 1. Based on the germline V gene (reference sequence), the CDR1 and CDR2 sequences are MNHNY and SVGAGI. The cohort comprised some 680 healthy bone marrow donors. At the time of sampling, all cohort members were nominally healthy, though unrecorded immune exposures were likely present. The donor was CMV seronegative and was included in the group of 352 seronegative cohort members. A peripheral blood sample was collected from each donor, and TCR beta sequencing was performed on peripheral blood mononuclear cells. Genomic DNA was extracted from the blood cell samples with the Qiagen DNeasy Blood Extraction Kit. Details on this clone: It lacks a known antigen. Base-call qualities are not available, and no considerably larger clone is one nucleotide away.

Study-wide conclusions, independent of this receptor: The cohort was sequenced for TCR beta chains only, and without alpha or paired-chain data the features that could be detected were limited. Linkage disequilibrium might explain the correlated functional status among segregating V segments, but an unknown experimental factor could not be excluded. Several of the top co-occurrence clusters appeared to be linked to parvovirus B19, influenza, CMV and Epstein-Barr virus, according to a later analysis. Compared with equally common non-associated chains, HLA-associated TCR beta chains in a later analysis were more clonally expanded and had lower generation probabilities. A group of highly shared sequence variants was considered likely to be a technical artifact of the sequencing pipeline. An earlier analysis of approximately 600 of the donors showed that most TCR beta V segments appeared in productive rearrangements either about 87% or about 30% of the time, which broadly matched IMGT annotations. In a later genetic analysis, a missense DCLRE1C variant was associated with V-gene and J-gene trimming of TCR beta chains, and the association was replicated in an independent cohort. According to the authors, the approach could potentially be generalized to other disease states and immunological phenotypes. According to a later analysis, TCR association rates differed among HLA loci, with DRB1 alleles showing the most associated TCRs and HLA-C alleles showing the fewest. Most TCR sequences were observed very rarely across donors, whereas some public TCRs were present in many individuals. In a later analysis, most CMV-associated TCR beta chains were found to appear HLA-restricted, with HLA associations seemingly driven largely by CMV exposure. For the cohort, immune exposure information was limited to CMV serostatus. When HLA alleles, especially DR and DQ, strongly co-occurred, attributing TCR associations to individual alleles was difficult. Some IMGT-functional V segments, including TRBV6-2 and TRBV6-3, could not be distinguished by the 87-base-pair reads and were therefore excluded. Because counts were too low, some 17 rarely observed V segments, including chromosome 9 orphons, were left out of the earlier analysis of about 620 of the donors. HLA typing was unavailable for some donors at each locus, so association tests used only the typed subset. A further reported finding was that TCR beta sequences accurately predicted the HLA-A and HLA-B alleles for most subjects in the first cohort. In a later genetic analysis, fewer N-insertions in productive TCRs were reported among donors in an Asian-associated ancestry cluster than the roughly 700-donor mean. Specific HLA alleles were associated with over 15,000 TCR beta sequences at a false discovery rate of 0.05 in a later analysis. In both the original and validation cohorts, the classifier was reported to diagnose cytomegalovirus status with high specificity and sensitivity. The study listed over 150 TCR beta chains as associated with cytomegalovirus. Sequencing depth was assumed to be roughly uniform across donors in the presence/absence analyses, though that assumption may not hold. In vitro tests confirmed that a few of the cytomegalovirus-associated TCR beta chains recognize cytomegalovirus antigens.

The method behind the library was the immunoSEQ multiplex PCR assay. The multiplex PCR relied on a mix of 60 forward primers for TCR Vbeta segments and 13 reverse primers for TCR Jbeta segments. Amplification of the CDR3 region of rearranged TCR beta genes was performed with a multiplex PCR assay on genomic DNA. Amplified TCR beta libraries were sequenced as 87-base-pair reads on the Illumina HiSeq System. The original methods were these. Across the roughly 600 repertoires, a later analysis counted roughly 84 million unique TCR beta chains, roughly 11 million of which were shared by at least two donors. Raw reads were error-corrected and collapsed into unique sequences by a nearest-neighbor algorithm in which closely related sequences were merged to remove PCR and sequencing errors. To assign V, D and J gene segments, CDR3 sequences were aligned to IMGT reference sequences. Each retained sequence needed at least a six-nucleotide match to both a V gene segment and a J gene segment. Rearrangements were called productive when the CDR3 lacked stop codons and stayed in frame with V and J; all others were non-productive. Following IMGT convention, CDR3 was defined as the stretch from the second conserved V-encoded cysteine to the conserved J-encoded phenylalanine. Sequences without an unambiguous match to a single V gene segment were excluded from the earlier analysis of a few hundred of the donors. In an earlier analysis of 450 to 750 of the donors, a V segment was called functional when productive rearrangements were above 56.7%, and segregating when the standard deviation between donors exceeded 5%. A statistical classification framework was developed to diagnose cytomegalovirus status using the catalog of TCR beta chain sequences. In a later analysis, TCR nucleotide sequences were compared against IMGT/GENE-DB human TR gene sequences so that V and J genes could be assigned. A later analysis assigned CDR3 sequences and most-parsimonious VDJ recombination scenarios with the TCRdist pipeline. In a later analysis, every TCR beta chain was defined by the combination of its CDR3 amino acid sequence and its V-gene family, and reads without a unique V-gene family were dropped. In a later analysis, fewer than 600 highly shared, low-generation-probability nucleotide sequences were removed to address suspected cross-contamination and a sequencing artifact. A later analysis calculated a clonal expansion index for each public chain from normalized within-repertoire ranks of inferred template counts. A later analysis computed generation probabilities with a VDJ recombination model fitted to out-of-frame rearrangements, and checked the results against IGoR. In a later analysis, TCR-TCR, TCR-HLA and TCR-CMV co-occurrence was scored with hypergeometric tests, and a repertoire-size bias correction was applied to TCR pairs. To estimate false discovery rates, a later analysis permuted the HLA or CMV assignments 20 times. In a later analysis, co-occurring TCRs were grouped with DBSCAN, and TCRdist sequence similarity was added when clustering was performed within HLA-allele-positive subsets. Co-occurrence clustering excluded repertoires with fewer than 30,000 or more than 120,000 public chains, plus five with anomalous nucleotide sharing. Sourced from immuneACCESS, this table was stored by TCRdb with only in-frame sequences that have V and J called. A share of the clones is absent; for the studies checked, an unresolved V gene accounts for under half, and the remainder has no known explanation. That table supplies the V and J calls and clone size; D and trimming were determined from the DNA. Within this sample are 130,000 or so clones, with about 77% of them counted one time only. 1.5% to 2% of the sample goes to the ten largest clones.

This chain joins TRBV6-6 to TRBJ1-5; the D gene is unclear. The TCR sequence derives from a female donor in good health and CMV-seronegative. Material: PBMCs. The nucleotide sequence is given as TGTGCCAGCAGTTACTCGACGGGTTACAGCAATCAGCCCCAGCATTTT. This is translated as CASSYSTGYSNQPQHF.